A selection of T cell receptor beta chains follows, all from one sample in a study of graft-versus-host responses after intestinal transplantation. These TCRs are of unknown antigen specificity. The assay was immunoSEQ multiplex PCR, and TCRdb's table has in-frame clones only and misses some. The repertoire holds over 100,000 clones, with 85% to 95% as singletons. Source: unstimulated CD8+ T cells sorted from spleen or lymph node cells, taken before transplant. Every receptor here comes from a human donor who was the organ donor for an intestinal transplant. CDR3s include the opening cysteine and the closing phenylalanine or tryptophan. A D gene is named only where the DNA matches it firmly. A clone size is listed for some rows: how often the clone was seen (once, few, many), or a class if it is expanded.

j_call: TRBJ2-7
clone_size: -
v_call: TRBV30
d_call: -
cdr3_nt: TGTGCCTGGAGTATTGAGTACGAGCAGTACTTC
cdr3_aa: CAWSIEYEQYF

j_call: TRBJ2-1
clone_size: once
v_call: TRBV9
d_call: -
cdr3_nt: TGTGCCAGCAGCGTAGCGGGGGAAACGTACTTACCTGAGCAGTTCTTC
cdr3_aa: CASSVAGETYLPEQFF

j_call: TRBJ2-1
clone_size: -
v_call: TRBV29-1
d_call: TRBD2
cdr3_nt: TGCAGCGTTGGGGGGGGACTAGCGGGATGGAATGAGCAGTTCTTC
cdr3_aa: CSVGGGLAGWNEQFF

j_call: TRBJ2-1
clone_size: -
v_call: TRBV29-1
d_call: -
cdr3_nt: TGCAGCGTTGAGTTGGAGAGAACCTACAATGAGCAGTTCTTC
cdr3_aa: CSVELERTYNEQFF

j_call: TRBJ2-7
clone_size: -
v_call: TRBV2
d_call: -
cdr3_nt: TGTGCCAGCAGCCACCCCTACGAGCAGTACTTC
cdr3_aa: CASSHPYEQYF

j_call: TRBJ2-7
clone_size: -
v_call: TRBV21-1
d_call: -
cdr3_nt: TGTGCCAGCAGCAAAGGTTCTCGACGGGACGGCCTCTACGAGCAGTACTTC
cdr3_aa: CASSKGSRRDGLYEQYF

j_call: TRBJ2-7
clone_size: -
v_call: TRBV29-1
d_call: TRBD2
cdr3_nt: TGCAGCGTTGTGGCGGGAGAGGACGAGCAGTACTTC
cdr3_aa: CSVVAGEDEQYF

j_call: TRBJ2-5
clone_size: -
v_call: TRBV29-1
d_call: -
cdr3_nt: TGCAGCGTTGCACAGAACCAAGAGACCCAGTACTTC
cdr3_aa: CSVAQNQETQYF

j_call: TRBJ2-7
clone_size: -
v_call: TRBV5-5
d_call: -
cdr3_nt: TGTGCCAGCACCTCGCCGACAGGAACCTACGAGCAGTACTTC
cdr3_aa: CASTSPTGTYEQYF

j_call: TRBJ2-7
clone_size: -
v_call: TRBV11-2
d_call: -
cdr3_nt: TGTGCCAGCAGCTTAGGTCGGCGGACAGTGGGGGAGCAGTACTTC
cdr3_aa: CASSLGRRTVGEQYF

j_call: TRBJ2-3
clone_size: -
v_call: TRBV27
d_call: -
cdr3_nt: TGTGCCAGCAGTCCAGAGGCGGGGCCCCACACAGATACGCAGTATTTT
cdr3_aa: CASSPEAGPHTDTQYF

j_call: TRBJ2-7
clone_size: -
v_call: TRBV2
d_call: -
cdr3_nt: TGTGCCAGTTCCCTCGTGGGGGGCAGCTACGAGCAGTACTTC
cdr3_aa: CASSLVGGSYEQYF

j_call: TRBJ1-5
clone_size: -
v_call: TRBV4-1
d_call: -
cdr3_nt: TGCGCCAGCAGCCAAGTTACCTTCAGGGTTCAGCCCCAGCATTTT
cdr3_aa: CASSQVTFRVQPQHF

j_call: TRBJ2-1
clone_size: -
v_call: TRBV4-1
d_call: TRBD2
cdr3_nt: TGCGCCAGCAGCCAAGTGGTCGTAGTGGGACTAGCGGGGGACAATGAGCAGTTCTTC
cdr3_aa: CASSQVVVVGLAGDNEQFF

j_call: TRBJ2-1
clone_size: -
v_call: TRBV14
d_call: -
cdr3_nt: TGTGCCAGCAGCCAAGTTTCAGGCTTGTTCTTC
cdr3_aa: CASSQVSGLFF

j_call: TRBJ2-3
clone_size: -
v_call: TRBV15
d_call: -
cdr3_nt: TGTGCCACCAGCAGGCGACCGGGTTACACAGATACGCAGTATTTT
cdr3_aa: CATSRRPGYTDTQYF

j_call: TRBJ2-2
clone_size: -
v_call: TRBV7-9
d_call: TRBD1
cdr3_nt: TGTGCCAGCATTTGGACAGGGGGCACCGGGGAGCTGTTTTTT
cdr3_aa: CASIWTGGTGELFF

j_call: TRBJ2-2
clone_size: -
v_call: TRBV4-1
d_call: -
cdr3_nt: TGCGCCAGCAGCCACGGGGGTTACACCGGGGAGCTGTTTTTT
cdr3_aa: CASSHGGYTGELFF

j_call: TRBJ1-2
clone_size: -
v_call: TRBV4-1
d_call: -
cdr3_nt: TGCGCCAGCAGCCAAGATTGGAGTGTGACGCGAGGCTACACCTTC
cdr3_aa: CASSQDWSVTRGYTF

j_call: TRBJ2-2
clone_size: -
v_call: TRBV5-1
d_call: -
cdr3_nt: TGCGCCAGCAGCTTGTACAGGGCGAACACCGGGGAGCTGTTTTTT
cdr3_aa: CASSLYRANTGELFF

j_call: TRBJ2-2
clone_size: -
v_call: TRBV4-1
d_call: -
cdr3_nt: TGCGCCAGCAGCCGGGACGGATGGGCCCTTAACACCGGGGAGCTGTTTTTT
cdr3_aa: CASSRDGWALNTGELFF

j_call: TRBJ2-5
clone_size: -
v_call: TRBV5-4
d_call: -
cdr3_nt: TGTGCCAGCAGCCCCAGCGGGTCCCGGGAGACCCAGTACTTC
cdr3_aa: CASSPSGSRETQYF

j_call: TRBJ1-1
clone_size: -
v_call: TRBV27
d_call: -
cdr3_nt: TGTGCCAGCCGGTTTGGGGGCCTGAACACTGAAGCTTTCTTT
cdr3_aa: CASRFGGLNTEAFF

j_call: TRBJ2-1
clone_size: -
v_call: TRBV19
d_call: TRBD1
cdr3_nt: TGTGCCGCCGGGGTCTGGACAGGGGCCCCCCACGAGCAGTTCTTC
cdr3_aa: CAAGVWTGAPHEQFF

j_call: TRBJ1-1
clone_size: once
v_call: TRBV7-9
d_call: TRBD1
cdr3_nt: TGTGCCAGCAGCTCGACAGGGGGAAACACTGAAGCTTTCTTT
cdr3_aa: CASSSTGGNTEAFF

j_call: TRBJ2-3
clone_size: -
v_call: TRBV15
d_call: TRBD2
cdr3_nt: TGTGCCACCAGCAGACTCGGGACTAGCGGGATCTCAGATACGCAGTATTTT
cdr3_aa: CATSRLGTSGISDTQYF

j_call: TRBJ1-1
clone_size: -
v_call: TRBV19
d_call: -
cdr3_nt: TGTGCCAGTAGTAGGACAGCCTACACTGAAGCTTTCTTT
cdr3_aa: CASSRTAYTEAFF

j_call: TRBJ2-7
clone_size: -
v_call: TRBV7-9
d_call: TRBD1
cdr3_nt: TGTGCCAGCAGCCACCGAGACAGGGGAGTAGACTACGAGCAGTACTTC
cdr3_aa: CASSHRDRGVDYEQYF

j_call: TRBJ2-1
clone_size: -
v_call: TRBV27
d_call: -
cdr3_nt: TGTGCCAGCAGACTTAGCCGGTACAATGAGCAGTTCTTC
cdr3_aa: CASRLSRYNEQFF

j_call: TRBJ1-2
clone_size: -
v_call: TRBV27
d_call: -
cdr3_nt: TGTGCCAGCAGTTTAGAGGGGGGCAACGGCGGCTACACCTTC
cdr3_aa: CASSLEGGNGGYTF

j_call: TRBJ2-7
clone_size: -
v_call: TRBV27
d_call: -
cdr3_nt: TGTGCCAGCAGCCAAACGGGGTATTACGAGCAGTACTTC
cdr3_aa: CASSQTGYYEQYF

j_call: TRBJ1-2
clone_size: once
v_call: TRBV28
d_call: -
cdr3_nt: TGTGCCAGCAGTTTCCTCGACAGCTATGGCTACACCTTC
cdr3_aa: CASSFLDSYGYTF

j_call: TRBJ2-1
clone_size: -
v_call: TRBV4-3
d_call: TRBD2
cdr3_nt: TGCGCCAGCAGCCAAGACGGACTAGCGCATCCTACTAATGAGCAGTTCTTC
cdr3_aa: CASSQDGLAHPTNEQFF

j_call: TRBJ1-2
clone_size: -
v_call: TRBV7-9
d_call: -
cdr3_nt: TGTGCCAGCAGCTTCCGACACTATGGCTACACCTTC
cdr3_aa: CASSFRHYGYTF

j_call: TRBJ1-2
clone_size: -
v_call: TRBV6-1
d_call: -
cdr3_nt: TGTGCCAGCAGTGAAGAAGTAGCCTATGGCTACACCTTC
cdr3_aa: CASSEEVAYGYTF

j_call: TRBJ1-1
clone_size: -
v_call: TRBV5-8
d_call: -
cdr3_nt: TGTGCCAGCAGCCACCCTGTAGGCAGCACTGAAGCTTTCTTT
cdr3_aa: CASSHPVGSTEAFF

j_call: TRBJ2-3
clone_size: -
v_call: TRBV9
d_call: -
cdr3_nt: TGTGCCAGCAGCGGAGCACGGGGAGATACGCAGTATTTT
cdr3_aa: CASSGARGDTQYF

j_call: TRBJ2-1
clone_size: once
v_call: TRBV27
d_call: TRBD2
cdr3_nt: TGTGCCAGTTCCTCCGGGACTAGGATGTACAATGAGCAGTTCTTC
cdr3_aa: CASSSGTRMYNEQFF

j_call: TRBJ1-1
clone_size: -
v_call: TRBV11-2
d_call: -
cdr3_nt: TGTGCCAGCAGCTCCCCGAACCGGAACGAGGCTTTCTTT
cdr3_aa: CASSSPNRNEAFF

j_call: TRBJ1-3
clone_size: -
v_call: TRBV9
d_call: TRBD1
cdr3_nt: TGTGCCAGCAGCGTCGCCGGGACAGCTGGAAACACCATATATTTT
cdr3_aa: CASSVAGTAGNTIYF

j_call: TRBJ2-5
clone_size: -
v_call: TRBV10-1
d_call: -
cdr3_nt: TGCGCCAGCAGCCCCGCGGCCGGGCGGCAGACCCAGTACTTC
cdr3_aa: CASSPAAGRQTQYF

j_call: TRBJ2-3
clone_size: -
v_call: TRBV15
d_call: -
cdr3_nt: TGTGCCACCAGCAGAGAGGCGGGAACCGGGACAGATACGCAGTATTTT
cdr3_aa: CATSREAGTGTDTQYF

j_call: TRBJ2-5
clone_size: -
v_call: TRBV18
d_call: -
cdr3_nt: TGTGCCAGCTCACCGGAGGGGCTGGAGACCCAGTACTTC
cdr3_aa: CASSPEGLETQYF

j_call: TRBJ2-3
clone_size: -
v_call: TRBV7-3
d_call: TRBD1
cdr3_nt: TGTGCCAGCAGCGAAGGGACAGTAGTCACAGATACGCAGTATTTT
cdr3_aa: CASSEGTVVTDTQYF

j_call: TRBJ2-2
clone_size: -
v_call: TRBV28
d_call: -
cdr3_nt: TGTGCCAGCAGACAAAGACAGAACACCGGGGAGCTGTTTTTT
cdr3_aa: CASRQRQNTGELFF

j_call: TRBJ2-7
clone_size: -
v_call: TRBV19
d_call: -
cdr3_nt: TGTGCCAGCAGGGACACTACTTACGAGCAGTACTTC
cdr3_aa: CASRDTTYEQYF

j_call: TRBJ2-7
clone_size: -
v_call: TRBV27
d_call: TRBD1
cdr3_nt: TGTGCCAGCAGTTTAGTACAGGGGATCTACGAGCAGTACTTC
cdr3_aa: CASSLVQGIYEQYF

j_call: TRBJ1-2
clone_size: once
v_call: TRBV6-5
d_call: -
cdr3_nt: TGTGCCAGCAGTTACTCAGGGGGGGCGCCGCGGTATGGCTACACCTTC
cdr3_aa: CASSYSGGAPRYGYTF

j_call: TRBJ1-2
clone_size: -
v_call: TRBV30
d_call: -
cdr3_nt: TGTGCCTGGAGCGGGGGGAACTATGGCTACACCTTC
cdr3_aa: CAWSGGNYGYTF

j_call: TRBJ2-2
clone_size: -
v_call: TRBV27
d_call: TRBD2
cdr3_nt: TGTGCCAGCAGCCTGATCTATTCGGGGGGCACCGGGGAGCTGTTTTTT
cdr3_aa: CASSLIYSGGTGELFF

j_call: TRBJ2-7
clone_size: -
v_call: TRBV27
d_call: TRBD2
cdr3_nt: TGTGCCAGCAGTCCTCGACTAGCGGGATTCGAGCAGTACTTC
cdr3_aa: CASSPRLAGFEQYF

j_call: TRBJ2-1
clone_size: -
v_call: TRBV19
d_call: TRBD2
cdr3_nt: TGTGCCAGTAGCCGTAGCGGGCCCTCCTACAATGAGCAGTTCTTC
cdr3_aa: CASSRSGPSYNEQFF

j_call: TRBJ2-2
clone_size: -
v_call: TRBV27
d_call: -
cdr3_nt: TGTGCCAGCAGTTCCCATCCGAACACCGGGGAGCTGTTTTTT
cdr3_aa: CASSSHPNTGELFF

j_call: TRBJ2-1
clone_size: -
v_call: TRBV4-1
d_call: TRBD2
cdr3_nt: TGCGCCAGCAGTCTTCGACTAGCGGGAGTGAGGTACTATTTGGACAATGAGCAGTTCTTC
cdr3_aa: CASSLRLAGVRYYLDNEQFF

j_call: TRBJ1-2
clone_size: -
v_call: TRBV30
d_call: -
cdr3_nt: TGTGCCTGGGCTCGAGGCTTGGGCTACACCTTC
cdr3_aa: CAWARGLGYTF

j_call: TRBJ2-1
clone_size: once
v_call: TRBV6-1
d_call: TRBD1
cdr3_nt: TGTGCCAGCAGTGAATCGGTGGACAGGGGAAACTACAATGAGCAGTTCTTC
cdr3_aa: CASSESVDRGNYNEQFF

j_call: TRBJ2-1
clone_size: -
v_call: TRBV7-2
d_call: TRBD2
cdr3_nt: TGTGCCAGCAGATTCCTAGCGGGAGATCACAATGAGCAGTTCTTC
cdr3_aa: CASRFLAGDHNEQFF